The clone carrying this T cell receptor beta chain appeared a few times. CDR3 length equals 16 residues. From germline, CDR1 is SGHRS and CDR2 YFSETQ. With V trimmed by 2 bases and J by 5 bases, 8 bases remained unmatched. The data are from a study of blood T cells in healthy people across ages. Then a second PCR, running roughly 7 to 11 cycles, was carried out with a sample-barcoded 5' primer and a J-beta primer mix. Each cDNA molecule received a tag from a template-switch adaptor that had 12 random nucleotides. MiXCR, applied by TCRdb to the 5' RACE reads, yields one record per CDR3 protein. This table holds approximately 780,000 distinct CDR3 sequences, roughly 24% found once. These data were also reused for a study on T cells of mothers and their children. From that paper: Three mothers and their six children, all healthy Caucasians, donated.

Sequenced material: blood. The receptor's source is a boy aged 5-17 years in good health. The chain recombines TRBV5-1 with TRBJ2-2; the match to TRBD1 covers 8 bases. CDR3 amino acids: CASSLAVTGDTGELFF. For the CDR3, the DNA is TGCGCCAGCAGCTTAGCAGTGACAGGGGATACCGGGGAGCTGTTTTTT.